These 8 T cell receptor beta chains share one sample of origin, sequenced in a study of CD8 T cells in Susac syndrome. With random hexamers, 0.5 to 1 ug RNA was reverse transcribed. A single record per CDR3 protein comes from TCRdb applying MiXCR to the immunoSEQ multiplex PCR reads. The sample lists 80,000 or so distinct CDR3 sequences; 93% were seen once. Sequencing was carried out using CD4+ T cells from PBMCs. The receptors come from a human donor with Susac syndrome.

V gene TRBV2 combines with J gene TRBJ1-6, with unresolved D. CDR1 is SNHLY, CDR2 FYNNEI, per germline. This CDR3 comprises 11 residues. V was trimmed by 8 bases and J by 6 bases, leaving 5 bases between them. CDR3 in amino acids: CASLINSPLHF. CDR3 nucleotides: TGTGCCAGCCTGATTAATTCACCCCTCCACTTT.

CDR3 amino acids: CASSRGPDNEQFF. CDR3 sequence (DNA): TGTGCCAGTAGTAGGGGTCCTGACAATGAGCAGTTCTTC. The chain joins TRBV19 to TRBJ2-1; D ambiguous. Between the trimmed V and J ends, which lost 4 bases and 5 bases, there was a span of 9 bases. This CDR3 spans 13 amino acids. Germline V CDR1 and CDR2: LNHDA, SQIVND (reference sequence).

The chain couples TRBV12-3 or TRBV12-4 to TRBJ2-5; 7 positions match TRBD2. V dropped 2 bases and J dropped 13; count of bases not matched to a gene: 10. The CDR3 totals 13 residues. CDR3 DNA: TGTGCCAGCAGTTTACTCGGGAGGCCCATCCCGTACTTC. Its translation: CASSLLGRPIPYF.

This rearrangement joins TRBV6-5 to TRBJ2-3; D is tentatively TRBD1 or TRBD2 (5 bases each). This CDR3 has 14 amino acids. The ends were cut back, 6 bases at V and 2 bases at J, with 12 bases in the middle. Per the germline V gene, CDR1 is MNHEY and CDR2 is SVGAGI. CDR3 amino acids: CASRWDRATDTQYF. CDR3 nucleotides: TGTGCCAGCAGATGGGACCGAGCCACAGATACGCAGTATTTT.

The CDR3: CASRRGYQETQYF. In DNA, the CDR3 is TGTGCCAGCAGACGGGGGTACCAAGAGACCCAGTACTTC. V is TRBV3-1 and J is TRBJ2-5; D might be TRBD2 (6 bases). Germline CDR1 is LGHDT and CDR2 is YNNKEL (reference sequence). V was pared by 6 bases and J by 0 bases, with 8 bases between. CDR3 length: 13 amino acids.

This chain links TRBV19 with TRBJ2-3; the match to TRBD2 covers 9 bases. Germline values: CDR1 LNHDA, CDR2 SQIVND (reference sequence). The CDR3 sequence is 14 residues long. The ends lost 7 bases at V and 5 bases at J; junction bases unmatched: 7. The CDR3 sequence is CASTPAGGGDTQYF. The CDR3 DNA follows: TGTGCCAGTACACCAGCGGGAGGAGGAGATACGCAGTATTTT.

This clonotype was seen only once. The genes are TRBV27 and TRBJ2-7; D perhaps matches TRBD1 (6 bases). The germline CDR1 and CDR2 sequences are MNHEY and SMNVEV (reference sequence). Trimming took off 6 bases at V and 7 bases at J, with 13 bases between the two ends. The CDR3 covers 12 residues. This CDR3 is CASRRTQGEQYF. The CDR3 DNA reads TGTGCCAGCAGAAGGACCCAGGGGGAGCAGTACTTC.

CDR3 in amino acids: CASSYYLSWGSPTNEKLFF. The CDR3, as DNA: TGTGCCAGCAGTTATTATCTGTCCTGGGGAAGCCCAACTAATGAAAAACTGTTTTTT. This sequence joins TRBV6-5 and TRBJ1-4, with D hard to call. V was pared by 3 bases and J by 0 bases, with 20 bases between. CDR1 MNHEY and CDR2 SVGAGI come from the germline V gene. The CDR3 consists of 19 residues.